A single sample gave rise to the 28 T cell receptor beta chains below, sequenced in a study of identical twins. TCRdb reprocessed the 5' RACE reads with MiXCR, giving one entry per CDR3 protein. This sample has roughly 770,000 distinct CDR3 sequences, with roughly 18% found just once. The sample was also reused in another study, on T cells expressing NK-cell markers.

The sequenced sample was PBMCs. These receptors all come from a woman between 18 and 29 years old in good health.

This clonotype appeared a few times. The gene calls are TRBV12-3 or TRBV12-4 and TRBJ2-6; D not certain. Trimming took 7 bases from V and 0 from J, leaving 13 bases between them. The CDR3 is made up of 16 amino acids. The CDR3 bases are TGTGCCAGCACCCAAGATACGCTCTCTGGGGCCAACGTCCTGACTTTC. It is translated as CASTQDTLSGANVLTF.

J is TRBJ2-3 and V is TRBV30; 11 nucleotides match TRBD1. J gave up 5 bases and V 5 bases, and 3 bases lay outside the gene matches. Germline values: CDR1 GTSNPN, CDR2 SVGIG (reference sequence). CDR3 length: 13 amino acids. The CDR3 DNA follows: TGTGCCTGGGGACAGGGGGCAGGAGATACGCAGTATTTT. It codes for CAWGQGAGDTQYF.

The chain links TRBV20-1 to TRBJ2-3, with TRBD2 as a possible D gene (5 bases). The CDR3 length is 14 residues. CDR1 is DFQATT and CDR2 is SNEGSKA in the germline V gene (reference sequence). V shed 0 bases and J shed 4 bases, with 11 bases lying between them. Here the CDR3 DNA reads TGCAGTGCTAGAGATCGGGGAGTTTCAGATACGCAGTATTTT. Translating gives CSARDRGVSDTQYF.

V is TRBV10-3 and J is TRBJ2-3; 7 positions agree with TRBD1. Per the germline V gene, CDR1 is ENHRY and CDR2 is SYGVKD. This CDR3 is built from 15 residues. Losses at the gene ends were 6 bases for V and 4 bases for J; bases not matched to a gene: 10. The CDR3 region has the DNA TGTGCCATCAGGGACCGGGACAGAAGACCAGATACGCAGTATTTT. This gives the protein CAIRDRDRRPDTQYF.

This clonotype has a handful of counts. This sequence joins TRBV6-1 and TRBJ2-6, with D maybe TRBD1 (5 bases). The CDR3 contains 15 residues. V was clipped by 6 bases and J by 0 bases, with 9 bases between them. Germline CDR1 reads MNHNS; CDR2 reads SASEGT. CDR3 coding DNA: TGTGCCAGCAGAGATACAGGCTCTGGGGCCAACGTCCTGACTTTC. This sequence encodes CASRDTGSGANVLTF.

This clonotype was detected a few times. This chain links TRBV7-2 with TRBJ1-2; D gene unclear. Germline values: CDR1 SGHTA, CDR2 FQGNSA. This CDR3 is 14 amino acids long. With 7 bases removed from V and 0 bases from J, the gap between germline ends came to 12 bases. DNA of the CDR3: TGTGCCAGCAACCTGATGATTCCTAACTATGGCTACACCTTC. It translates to CASNLMIPNYGYTF.

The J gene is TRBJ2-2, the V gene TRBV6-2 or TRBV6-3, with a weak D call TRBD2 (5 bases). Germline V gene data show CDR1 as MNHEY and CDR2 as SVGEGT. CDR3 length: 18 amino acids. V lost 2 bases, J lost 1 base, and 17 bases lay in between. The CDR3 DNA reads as TGTGCCAGCAGTTACCCAAGAGCGGACGACGTGAACACCGGGGAGCTGTTTTTT. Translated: CASSYPRADDVNTGELFF.

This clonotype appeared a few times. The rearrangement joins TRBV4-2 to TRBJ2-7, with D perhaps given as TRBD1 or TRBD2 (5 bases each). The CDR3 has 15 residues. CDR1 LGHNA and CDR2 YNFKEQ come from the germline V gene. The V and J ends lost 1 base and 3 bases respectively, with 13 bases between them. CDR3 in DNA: TGTGCCAGCAGCCAAGTTGCTGGGGGAAACTACGAGCAGTACTTC. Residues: CASSQVAGGNYEQYF.

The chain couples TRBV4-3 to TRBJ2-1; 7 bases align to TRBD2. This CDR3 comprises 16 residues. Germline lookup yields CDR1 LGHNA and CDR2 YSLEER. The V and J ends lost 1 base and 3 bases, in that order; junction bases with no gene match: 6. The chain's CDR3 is CASSQVYSGIYNEQFF. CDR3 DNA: TGCGCCAGCAGCCAAGTTTACAGCGGGATCTACAATGAGCAGTTCTTC.

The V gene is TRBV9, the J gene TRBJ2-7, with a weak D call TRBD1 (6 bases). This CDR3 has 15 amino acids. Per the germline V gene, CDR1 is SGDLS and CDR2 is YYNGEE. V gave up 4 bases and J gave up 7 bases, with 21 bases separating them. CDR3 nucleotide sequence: TGTGCCAGCAGCCCCAAGGCAGGGGAACGAGGGGAGCAGTACTTC. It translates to CASSPKAGERGEQYF.

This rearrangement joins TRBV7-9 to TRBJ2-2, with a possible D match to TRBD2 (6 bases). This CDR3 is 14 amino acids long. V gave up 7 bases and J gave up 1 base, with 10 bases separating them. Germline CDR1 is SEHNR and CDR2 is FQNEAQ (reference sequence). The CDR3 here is CASTGLMNTGELFF. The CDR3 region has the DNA TGTGCCAGCACCGGACTAATGAACACCGGGGAGCTGTTTTTT.

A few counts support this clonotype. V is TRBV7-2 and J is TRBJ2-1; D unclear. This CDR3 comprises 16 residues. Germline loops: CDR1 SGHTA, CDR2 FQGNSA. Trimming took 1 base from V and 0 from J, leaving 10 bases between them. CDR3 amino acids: CASSLDPPSSYNEQFF. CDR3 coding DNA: TGTGCCAGCAGCTTAGATCCACCAAGCTCCTACAATGAGCAGTTCTTC.

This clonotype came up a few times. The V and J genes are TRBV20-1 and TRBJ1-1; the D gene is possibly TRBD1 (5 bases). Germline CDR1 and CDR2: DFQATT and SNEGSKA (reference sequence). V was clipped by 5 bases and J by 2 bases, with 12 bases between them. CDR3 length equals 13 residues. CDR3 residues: CSASGHDNTEAFF. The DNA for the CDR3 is TGCAGTGCTTCGGGGCACGACAACACTGAAGCTTTCTTT.

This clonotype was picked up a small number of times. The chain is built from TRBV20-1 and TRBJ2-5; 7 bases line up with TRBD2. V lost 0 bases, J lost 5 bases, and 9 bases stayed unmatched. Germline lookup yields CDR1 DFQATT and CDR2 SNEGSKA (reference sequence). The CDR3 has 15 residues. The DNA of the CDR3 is TGCAGTGCTAGAGAGGGGGGGTTCGGGAGTGAGACCCAGTACTTC. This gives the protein CSAREGGFGSETQYF.

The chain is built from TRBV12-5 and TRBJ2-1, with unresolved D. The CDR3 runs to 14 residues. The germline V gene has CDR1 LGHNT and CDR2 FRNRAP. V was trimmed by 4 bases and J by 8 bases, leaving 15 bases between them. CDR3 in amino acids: CASGSRISGHEQFF. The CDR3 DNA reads TGTGCTAGTGGTTCGCGCATCTCCGGCCATGAGCAGTTCTTC.

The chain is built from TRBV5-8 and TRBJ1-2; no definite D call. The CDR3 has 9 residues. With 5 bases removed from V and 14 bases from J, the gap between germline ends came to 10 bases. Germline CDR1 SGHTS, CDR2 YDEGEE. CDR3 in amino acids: CASRFPPTF. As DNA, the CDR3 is TGTGCCAGCAGGTTTCCCCCTACCTTC. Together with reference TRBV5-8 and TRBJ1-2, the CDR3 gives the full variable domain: EAGVTQSPTHLIKTRGQQATLRCSPISGHTSVYWYQQALGLGLQFLLWYDEGEERNRGNFPPRFSGRQFPNYSSELNVNALELEDSALYLCASRFPPTFGSGTRLTVV.

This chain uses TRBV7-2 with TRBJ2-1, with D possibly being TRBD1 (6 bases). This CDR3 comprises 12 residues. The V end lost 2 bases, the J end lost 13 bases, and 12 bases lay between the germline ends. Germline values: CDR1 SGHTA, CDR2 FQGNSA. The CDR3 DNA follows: TGTGCCAGCAGCTTATTCGGGACACACCAGTTCTTC. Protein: CASSLFGTHQFF.

Written as DNA, the CDR3 is TGCAGTGTTAGGCGGGGTTCCTACGAGCAGTACTTC. Its protein is CSVRRGSYEQYF. The rearrangement uses TRBV20-1 and TRBJ2-7; perhaps TRBD2 as D (6 bases). V shed 7 bases and J shed 1 base, with 11 bases lying between them. Germline lookup yields CDR1 DFQATT and CDR2 SNEGSKA (reference sequence). The CDR3 sequence is 12 residues long.

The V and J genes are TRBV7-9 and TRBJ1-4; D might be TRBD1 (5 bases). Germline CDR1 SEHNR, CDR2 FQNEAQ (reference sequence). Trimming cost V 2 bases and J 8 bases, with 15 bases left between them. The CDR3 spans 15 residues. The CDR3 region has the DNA TGTGCCAGCAGCTTACTTATTAGGGGAGGAGAAAAACTGTTTTTT. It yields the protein CASSLLIRGGEKLFF.

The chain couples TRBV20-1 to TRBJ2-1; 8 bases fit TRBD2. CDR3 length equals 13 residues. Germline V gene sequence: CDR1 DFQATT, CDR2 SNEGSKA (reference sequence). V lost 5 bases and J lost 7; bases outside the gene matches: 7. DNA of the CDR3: TGCAGTGCTTTGGGACTAGGCAAGAATGAGCAGTTCTTC. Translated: CSALGLGKNEQFF.

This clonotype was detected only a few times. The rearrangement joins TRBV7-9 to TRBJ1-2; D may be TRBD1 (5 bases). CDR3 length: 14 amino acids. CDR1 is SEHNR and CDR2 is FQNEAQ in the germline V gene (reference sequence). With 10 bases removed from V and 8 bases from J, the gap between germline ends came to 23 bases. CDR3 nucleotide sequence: TGTGCCACCTCTGAGGGACGGAGCGCGAGGGGCTACACCTTC. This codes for CATSEGRSARGYTF.

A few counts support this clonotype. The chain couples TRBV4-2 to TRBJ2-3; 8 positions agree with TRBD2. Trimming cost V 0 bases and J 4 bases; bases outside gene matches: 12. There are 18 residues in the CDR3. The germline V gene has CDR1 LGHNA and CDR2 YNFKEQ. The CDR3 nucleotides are TGTGCCAGCAGCCAAGATCGAAAAGCTAGCGGGTGGCCAGATACGCAGTATTTT. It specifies CASSQDRKASGWPDTQYF.

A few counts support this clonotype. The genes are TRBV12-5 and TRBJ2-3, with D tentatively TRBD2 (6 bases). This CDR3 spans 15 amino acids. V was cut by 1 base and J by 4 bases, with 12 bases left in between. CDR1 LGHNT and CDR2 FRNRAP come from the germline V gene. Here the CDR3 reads CASGLGLATADTQYF. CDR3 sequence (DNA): TGTGCTAGTGGTTTGGGGCTAGCGACAGCAGATACGCAGTATTTT.

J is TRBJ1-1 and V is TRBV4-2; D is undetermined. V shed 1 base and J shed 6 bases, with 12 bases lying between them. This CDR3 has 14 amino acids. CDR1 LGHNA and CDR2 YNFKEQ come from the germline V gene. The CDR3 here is CASSQAADFAEAFF. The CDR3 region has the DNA TGTGCCAGCAGCCAAGCGGCGGATTTCGCTGAAGCTTTCTTT.

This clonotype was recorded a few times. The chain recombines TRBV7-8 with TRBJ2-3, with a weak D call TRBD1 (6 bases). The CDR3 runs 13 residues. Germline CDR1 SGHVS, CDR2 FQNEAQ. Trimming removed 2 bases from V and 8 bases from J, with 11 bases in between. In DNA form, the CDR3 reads TGTGCCAGCAGCTTAATTCCAGGGGCTACGCAGTATTTT. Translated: CASSLIPGATQYF.

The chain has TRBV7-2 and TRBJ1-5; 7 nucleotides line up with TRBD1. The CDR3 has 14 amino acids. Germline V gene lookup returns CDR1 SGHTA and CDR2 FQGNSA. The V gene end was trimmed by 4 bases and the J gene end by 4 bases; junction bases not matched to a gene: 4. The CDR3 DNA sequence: TGTGCCAGCAGCTCGACAGGGCCAAATCAGCCCCAGCATTTT. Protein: CASSSTGPNQPQHF.

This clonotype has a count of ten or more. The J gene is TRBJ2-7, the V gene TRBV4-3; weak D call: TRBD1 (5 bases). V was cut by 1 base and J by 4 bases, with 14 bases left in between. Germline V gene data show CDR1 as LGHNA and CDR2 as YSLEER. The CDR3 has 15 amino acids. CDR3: CASSQGSSGMYEQYF. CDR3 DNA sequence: TGCGCCAGCAGCCAAGGTTCTTCAGGGATGTACGAGCAGTACTTC.

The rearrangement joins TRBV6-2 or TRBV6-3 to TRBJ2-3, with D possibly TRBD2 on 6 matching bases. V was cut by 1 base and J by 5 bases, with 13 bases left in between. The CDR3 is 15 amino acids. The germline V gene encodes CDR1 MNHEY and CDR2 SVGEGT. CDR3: CASSYFGAAGDTQYF. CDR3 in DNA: TGTGCCAGCAGTTACTTCGGCGCAGCGGGAGATACGCAGTATTTT.